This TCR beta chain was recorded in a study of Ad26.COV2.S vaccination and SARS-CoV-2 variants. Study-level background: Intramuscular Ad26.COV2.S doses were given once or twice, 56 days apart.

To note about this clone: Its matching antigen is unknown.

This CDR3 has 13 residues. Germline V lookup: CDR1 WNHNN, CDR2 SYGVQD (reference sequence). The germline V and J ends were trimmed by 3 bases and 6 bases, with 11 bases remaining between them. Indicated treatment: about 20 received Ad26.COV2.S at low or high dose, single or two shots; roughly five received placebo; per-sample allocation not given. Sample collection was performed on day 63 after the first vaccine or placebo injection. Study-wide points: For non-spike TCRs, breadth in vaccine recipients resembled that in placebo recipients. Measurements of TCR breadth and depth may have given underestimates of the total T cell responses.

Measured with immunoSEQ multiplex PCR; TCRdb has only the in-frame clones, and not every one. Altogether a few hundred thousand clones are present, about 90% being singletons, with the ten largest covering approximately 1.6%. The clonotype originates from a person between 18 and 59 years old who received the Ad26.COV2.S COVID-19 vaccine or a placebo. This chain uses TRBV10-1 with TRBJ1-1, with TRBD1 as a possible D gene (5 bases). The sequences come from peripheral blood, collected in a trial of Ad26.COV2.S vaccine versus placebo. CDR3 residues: CASSEFKTAEAFF. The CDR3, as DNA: TGCGCCAGCAGTGAATTTAAGACAGCTGAAGCTTTCTTT.